These 26 T cell receptor beta chains originate from one sample sequenced in a study of T cells after posttransplantation cyclophosphamide (TCRdb year 2016). The intended sense of this specimen's treatment or condition label: high-dose cyclophosphamide on days +3 and +4 as single-agent GVHD prophylaxis. Patients in the PTCy group got busulfan and fludarabine conditioning, a marrow graft from a related or unrelated donor, and cyclophosphamide on days +3 and +4. Libraries came from the immunoSEQ multiplex PCR assay. What TCRdb holds here is the immuneACCESS table cut down to in-frame rearrangements. Part of the clones is not present; checked against another copy, under half of the missing clones reflect an unresolved V gene, and the others are unexplained. The sample table holds some 8,000 clones, of which 75% to 90% were seen once. Approximately 1.1% of the sample comes from the top ten. The sample here was CD4+ T cells sorted from blood, taken around 1,400 days after allogeneic stem cell transplant with posttransplant cyclophosphamide. The receptors derive from a female patient between 50 and 60 years old who received an allogeneic stem cell transplant from a related donor, was CMV-positive, and had no GVHD. Post transplant, some T cells may arise from the graft donor.

The rearrangement joins TRBV7-2 to TRBJ2-2, with 8 bases fitting TRBD2. This CDR3 is 15 amino acids long. Germline assignment: CDR1 SGHTA and CDR2 FQGNSA. V trimming: 10 bases; J trimming: 9 bases; junction bases outside the gene matches: 16. The CDR3 coding sequence is TGTGCCACTCGCGGTCAGGCGGGAGGCGCCCGGGAGCTGTTTTTT. Residues: CATRGQAGGARELFF. The variable domain in full, with the rest retrieved from reference TRBV7-2 and TRBJ2-2, is GAGVSQSPSNKVTEKGKDVELRCDPISGHTALYWYRQSLGQGLEFLIYFQGNSAPDKSGLPSDRFSAERTGGSVSTLTIQRTQQEDSAVYLCATRGQAGGARELFFGEGSRLTVL.

This sequence joins TRBV9 and TRBJ2-1; 7 nucleotides match TRBD2. From germline, CDR1 is SGDLS and CDR2 YYNGEE. The CDR3 covers 14 residues. After removal of 4 bases from V and 8 bases from J, the junction contained 9 bases not matched to a gene. The CDR3 reads CASSPTAGVHEQFF. In DNA, the CDR3 is TGTGCCAGCAGCCCTACTGCGGGAGTCCATGAGCAGTTCTTC.

This rearrangement joins TRBV5-5 to TRBJ2-1; 9 bases match TRBD1. With 6 bases clipped from V and 10 bases from J, the junction kept 14 bases outside the gene matches. This CDR3 has 15 amino acids. CDR1 is SGHKS and CDR2 is YYEKEE in the germline V gene (reference sequence). CDR3 amino acids: CASILWGQGRWEQFF. CDR3 in DNA: TGTGCCAGCATACTTTGGGGACAGGGACGCTGGGAGCAGTTCTTC.

The chain is built from TRBV19 and TRBJ2-7; TRBD2 matches at 15 bases. The CDR3 is made up of 19 amino acids. The trim removed 9 bases at V and 1 base at J, leaving 16 bases unmatched. Per germline, CDR1 LNHDA and CDR2 SQIVND (reference sequence). CDR3 sequence: CARNPRTSGRARGSYEQYF. CDR3 nucleotide sequence: TGTGCCAGAAATCCGAGGACTAGCGGGAGGGCCAGGGGTTCCTACGAGCAGTACTTC.

The rearrangement joins TRBV30 to TRBJ1-1, with D perhaps TRBD1 (5 bases). V was clipped by 3 bases and J by 2 bases, with 10 bases between them. CDR3 length equals 13 residues. Germline assignment: CDR1 GTSNPN and CDR2 SVGIG (reference sequence). The CDR3 loop is CAWRGGPNTEAFF. For the CDR3, the DNA is TGTGCCTGGAGGGGGGGACCCAACACTGAAGCTTTCTTT. The complete variable domain, with remaining parts taken from reference TRBV30 and TRBJ1-1, reads SQTIHQWPATLVQPVGSPLSLECTVEGTSNPNLYWYRQAAGRGLQLLFYSVGIGQISSEVPQNLSASRPQDRQFILSSKKLLLSDSGFYLCAWRGGPNTEAFFGQGTRLTVV.

The chain carries TRBV25-1 and TRBJ2-1; tentatively, D is TRBD2 (5 bases). The length of the CDR3 is 14 residues. The germline V and J ends were trimmed by 3 bases and 8 bases, with 14 bases remaining between them. The V gene's germline CDR1 is MGHDK and CDR2 SYGVNS. CDR3 region: CASSDYGLGDEQFF. The CDR3 DNA reads as TGTGCCAGCAGTGATTATGGACTTGGCGATGAGCAGTTCTTC.

V is TRBV2 and J is TRBJ2-1; TRBD2 matches 11 bases. Germline CDR1 and CDR2: SNHLY and FYNNEI. The CDR3 consists of 17 residues. With V trimmed by 7 bases and J by 7 bases, 15 bases remained unmatched. As DNA, the CDR3 is TGTGCCAGCACGGGACAGGGAACTAGCGGGAGCATAAATGAGCAGTTCTTC. Translated, it gives CASTGQGTSGSINEQFF.

V is TRBV11-1 and J is TRBJ2-3, with TRBD2 matching over 7 bases. This CDR3 is built from 16 residues. With V trimmed by 4 bases and J by 1 base, 8 bases remained unmatched. In germline, CDR1 is SGHAT, CDR2 FQDESV (reference sequence). In DNA, the CDR3 is TGTGCCAGCAGCTCTAGAGTTACTAGCGGCACAGATACGCAGTATTTT. Amino acids: CASSSRVTSGTDTQYF. The complete variable domain, with remaining parts taken from reference TRBV11-1 and TRBJ2-3, reads EAEVAQSPRYKITEKSQAVAFWCDPISGHATLYWYRQILGQGPELLVQFQDESVVDDSQLPKDRFSAERLKGVDSTLKIQPAELGDSAMYLCASSSRVTSGTDTQYFGPGTRLTVL.

This clone was detected only a few times. This chain joins TRBV5-3 and TRBJ1-4; D unclear. TRBV5-3 is labeled an ORF, and its function is uncertain. The CDR3 loop spans 17 amino acids. V lost 0 bases, J lost 0 bases, and 12 bases lay in between. The CDR3 sequence: CARSLAEAGPTNEKLFF. The CDR3 DNA reads TGTGCCAGAAGCTTGGCCGAGGCGGGCCCAACTAATGAAAAACTGTTTTTT.

J is TRBJ1-5 and V is TRBV7-9; the D gene is possibly TRBD1 (5 bases). V was cut by 3 bases and J by 7 bases, with 7 bases left in between. Germline V lookup: CDR1 SEHNR, CDR2 FQNEAQ (reference sequence). The CDR3 has 12 amino acids. CDR3: CASSFRVQPQHF. In DNA, the CDR3 is TGTGCCAGCAGCTTCAGGGTCCAGCCCCAGCATTTT. The entire variable domain, with the rest obtained from reference TRBV7-9 and TRBJ1-5, is as follows: DTGVSQNPRHKITKRGQNVTFRCDPISEHNRLYWYRQTLGQGPEFLTYFQNEAQLEKSRLLSDRFSAERPKGSFSTLEIQRTEQGDSAMYLCASSFRVQPQHFGDGTRLSIL.

V gene TRBV7-3 combines with J gene TRBJ2-1; TRBD2 agrees at 14 bases. The CDR3 runs to 17 residues. V trimming: 2 bases; J trimming: 2 bases; junction bases outside the gene matches: 2. Germline V CDR1 and CDR2: SGHTA, FQGTGA. The DNA for the CDR3 is TGTGCCAGCAGCTTACTGGGACTAGCGGGGGCCTACAATGAGCAGTTCTTC. It specifies CASSLLGLAGAYNEQFF.

The CDR3 DNA follows: TGTGCCAGCAGGGAACAGGGATCTAATCCCCCCCTCCACTTT. This encodes CASREQGSNPPLHF. The genes are TRBV2 and TRBJ1-6; a weak D match, TRBD1 (6 bases). V was pared by 6 bases and J by 13 bases, with 19 bases between. This CDR3 contains 14 residues. Germline-derived CDR1 and CDR2 are SNHLY and FYNNEI. The whole variable domain, filled in from reference TRBV2 and TRBJ1-6, reads EPEVTQTPSHQVTQMGQEVILRCVPISNHLYFYWYRQILGQKVEFLVSFYNNEISEKSEIFDDQFSVERPDGSNFTLKIRSTKLEDSAMYFCASREQGSNPPLHFGNGTRLTVT.

V is TRBV27 and J is TRBJ2-7; 8 bases match TRBD2. V shed 3 bases, J shed 6 bases, and the junction held 7 bases outside the gene matches. The germline V gene encodes CDR1 MNHEY and CDR2 SMNVEV (reference sequence). The CDR3 length is 14 residues. The CDR3 DNA reads TGTGCCAGCAGTTTTAGCGGGGCTACGTTCGAGCAGTACTTC. Amino acid sequence: CASSFSGATFEQYF.

V usage is TRBV6-6 and J usage is TRBJ1-1; D uncertain. CDR1 and CDR2 (germline): MNHNY, SVGAGI (reference sequence). The CDR3 length is 13 residues. The V end was cut by 0 bases, the J end by 3 bases, with 5 bases between. CDR3 bases: TGTGCCAGCAGTTACTCCCGGTACACTGAAGCTTTCTTT. Protein sequence: CASSYSRYTEAFF.

The chain carries TRBV6-5 and TRBJ1-4; D unclear. Trimming cost V 5 bases and J 4 bases, with 14 bases left between them. Germline CDR1 reads MNHEY; CDR2 reads SVGAGI. The CDR3 has 15 amino acids. The CDR3 DNA reads TGTGCCAGCAGTCCACGGACGGCGGGTAATGAAAAACTGTTTTTT. Translating gives CASSPRTAGNEKLFF.

This clone was recorded a few times. V and J are TRBV7-3 and TRBJ2-3; 7 bases line up with TRBD1. CDR3 length: 17 amino acids. The J segment lost 2 bases and the V segment lost 1 base, leaving 9 bases of the junction unmatched. Germline V gene sequence: CDR1 SGHTA, CDR2 FQGTGA. CDR3 coding DNA: TGTGCCAGCAGCTTAAATCCGCCAGGGGGAGACACAGATACGCAGTATTTT. Translating gives CASSLNPPGGDTDTQYF.

The chain combines TRBV18 with TRBJ2-3, with 7 bases fitting TRBD1. V lost 3 bases and J lost 1; bases outside the gene matches: 1. The CDR3 is 14 amino acids. Germline CDR1 reads KGHSH; CDR2 reads LQKENI. The CDR3 nucleotides read TGTGCCAGCTCACCGGGGACAGGCACAGATACGCAGTATTTT. Translated: CASSPGTGTDTQYF.

The chain carries TRBV11-3 and TRBJ2-1, with D possibly matching TRBD1 (6 bases). Trimming left V 3 bases short and J 0 bases short, with 12 bases between. The CDR3 has 16 residues. Germline-derived CDR1 and CDR2 are SGHNT and YENEEA. CDR3 in amino acids: CASSFPQGSSYNEQFF. CDR3 nucleotide sequence: TGTGCCAGCAGCTTTCCTCAGGGGAGCTCCTACAATGAGCAGTTCTTC. The variable domain in full, with the rest retrieved from reference TRBV11-3 and TRBJ2-1, is EAGVVQSPRYKIIEKKQPVAFWCNPISGHNTLYWYLQNLGQGPELLIRYENEEAVDDSQLPKDRFSAERLKGVDSTLKIQPAELGDSAVYLCASSFPQGSSYNEQFFGPGTRLTVL.

The count of this clone is one. V gene TRBV7-7 combines with J gene TRBJ2-7; no clear D gene. This CDR3 has 13 residues. Trimming pared 5 bases from V and 5 bases from J, leaving 13 bases between. Germline V gives CDR1 SSHAT, CDR2 FNYEAQ (reference sequence). This CDR3 reads CASSLGRIDEQYF. DNA of the CDR3: TGTGCCAGCAGCCTCGGCAGGATCGACGAGCAGTACTTC.

In its sample, this clone was seen a few times. V gene TRBV19 combines with J gene TRBJ1-3; tentative D call: TRBD1 (6 bases). V gave up 6 bases and J gave up 0 bases, with 15 bases separating them. The CDR3 is 16 residues long. Germline CDR1 is LNHDA and CDR2 is SQIVND (reference sequence). CDR3 sequence: CASRHLDRDSGNTIYF. CDR3 sequence (DNA): TGTGCCAGTAGACACCTGGACAGAGACTCTGGAAACACCATATATTTT. The variable domain in full, with the rest retrieved from reference TRBV19 and TRBJ1-3, is DGGITQSPKYLFRKEGQNVTLSCEQNLNHDAMYWYRQDPGQGLRLIYYSQIVNDFQKGDIAEGYSVSREKKESFPLTVTSAQKNPTAFYLCASRHLDRDSGNTIYFGEGSWLTVV.

The rearrangement joins TRBV7-2 to TRBJ2-7; 8 bases are shared with TRBD1. This CDR3 is 15 amino acids long. The germline CDR1 and CDR2 sequences are SGHTA and FQGNSA. The V and J ends lost 5 bases and 5 bases, in that order; junction bases with no gene match: 11. CDR3 nucleotide sequence: TGTGCCAGCAGCATTAGGACAGGGAGTTTTGACGAGCAGTACTTC. This sequence encodes CASSIRTGSFDEQYF.

This chain links TRBV29-1 with TRBJ2-7; 7 positions agree with TRBD1. CDR1 is SQVTM, CDR2 ANQGSEA, per germline. The V and J ends lost 6 bases and 2 bases, in that order; junction bases with no gene match: 7. The CDR3 is 13 residues long. CDR3 loop: CSVLGTATYEQYF. As DNA, the CDR3 is TGCAGCGTACTCGGGACAGCTACCTACGAGCAGTACTTC.

J is TRBJ1-1 and V is TRBV18; D perhaps matches TRBD1 (5 bases). Trimming took off 3 bases at V and 6 bases at J, with 14 bases between the two ends. This CDR3 has 14 amino acids. CDR1 and CDR2 (germline): KGHSH, LQKENI. The CDR3 region has the DNA TGTGCCAGCTCACCCGGGGGGGGTATAGCTGAAGCTTTCTTT. Amino acid sequence: CASSPGGGIAEAFF.

The V and J genes are TRBV7-6 and TRBJ1-1, with TRBD1 as a possible D gene (5 bases). Germline V gene sequence: CDR1 SGHVS, CDR2 FNYEAQ. V dropped 1 base and J dropped 1 base, with 16 bases sitting between them. This CDR3 has 17 residues. The CDR3 here is CASSLVWAGRRNTEAFF. The CDR3 DNA reads TGTGCCAGCAGCTTAGTCTGGGCGGGACGGAGGAACACTGAAGCTTTCTTT.

The gene calls are TRBV5-1 and TRBJ2-7; D gene ambiguous. V lost 3 bases to trimming and J lost 2 bases, with 12 bases between them. CDR3 length: 14 amino acids. CDR1 is SGHRS, CDR2 YFSETQ, per germline. The CDR3 loop is CASSSALDAYEQYF. CDR3 DNA: TGCGCCAGCAGCTCCGCGTTAGATGCCTACGAGCAGTACTTC.

The rearrangement joins TRBV11-3 to TRBJ2-1; TRBD2 might be the D (7 bases). The V gene's germline CDR1 is SGHNT and CDR2 YENEEA. V was cut by 4 bases and J by 8 bases, with 18 bases left in between. The CDR3 has 15 amino acids. CDR3 sequence: CASSSTGGAGDEQFF. Here the CDR3 DNA reads TGTGCCAGCAGCTCCACGGGGGGCGCAGGGGATGAGCAGTTCTTC.